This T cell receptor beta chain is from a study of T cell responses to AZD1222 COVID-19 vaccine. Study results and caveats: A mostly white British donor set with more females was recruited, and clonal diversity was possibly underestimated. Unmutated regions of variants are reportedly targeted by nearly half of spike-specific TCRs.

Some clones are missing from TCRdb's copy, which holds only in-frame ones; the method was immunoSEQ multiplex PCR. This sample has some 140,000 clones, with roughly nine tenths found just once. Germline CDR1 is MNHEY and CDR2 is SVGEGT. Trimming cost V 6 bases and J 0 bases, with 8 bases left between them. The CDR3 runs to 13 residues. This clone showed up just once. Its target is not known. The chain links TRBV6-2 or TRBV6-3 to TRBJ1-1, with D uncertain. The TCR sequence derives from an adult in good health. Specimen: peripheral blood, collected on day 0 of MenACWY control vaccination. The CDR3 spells CASSRDLNTEAFF. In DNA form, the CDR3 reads TGTGCCAGCAGCCGTGATTTGAACACTGAAGCTTTCTTT.